One sample yielded the 20 T cell receptor beta chains listed below, sequenced in a study of lymphopenia after photon versus proton radiotherapy. Clones were read by immunoSEQ multiplex PCR, and TCRdb kept only the in-frame ones, dropping some. The table lists over 40,000 clones, roughly 90% of them singletons, with approximately 18% in the top ten. Sequenced material: peripheral blood, taken from a patient treated with photon-based radiotherapy. The source is a woman aged 40 to 55 with cholangiocarcinoma.

The chain joins TRBV5-1 to TRBJ2-3; D remains unclear. Germline V gene data show CDR1 as SGHRS and CDR2 as YFSETQ. The CDR3 runs 13 residues. Trimming pared 5 bases from V and 2 bases from J, leaving 9 bases between. The CDR3 nucleotides are TGCGCCAGCAGTAGTAGCCCCACAGATACGCAGTATTTT. This encodes CASSSSPTDTQYF.

The V and J genes are TRBV5-5 and TRBJ2-3, with a possible D match to TRBD2 (5 bases). Germline V gene lookup returns CDR1 SGHKS and CDR2 YYEKEE (reference sequence). The CDR3 runs 13 residues. The V end lost 2 bases, the J end lost 6 bases, and 10 bases lay between the germline ends. This CDR3 reads CASSFLASDTQYF. DNA of the CDR3: TGTGCCAGCAGCTTCCTAGCAAGTGATACGCAGTATTTT.

The chain carries TRBV10-2 and TRBJ1-2; D is unresolved. CDR3 length: 13 residues. In germline, CDR1 is WSHSY, CDR2 SAAADI. V lost 3 bases to trimming and J lost 8 bases, with 13 bases between them. The CDR3 loop is CASSDPTQRGYTF. CDR3 sequence (DNA): TGCGCCAGCAGTGATCCGACTCAGCGGGGCTACACCTTC.

This clone has only one observation. V gene TRBV9 combines with J gene TRBJ2-3; TRBD2 matches 14 bases. Germline-derived CDR1 and CDR2 are SGDLS and YYNGEE. CDR3 length equals 17 residues. V was clipped by 0 bases and J by 6 bases; unmatched bases: 6. The DNA for the CDR3 is TGTGCCAGCAGCGTAGGACTAGCGGGGGGGCCCATGGATACGCAGTATTTT. Amino acids: CASSVGLAGGPMDTQYF.

The rearrangement uses TRBV5-5 and TRBJ1-2; D is unclear. CDR1 SGHKS and CDR2 YYEKEE come from the germline V gene (reference sequence). The germline V and J ends were trimmed by 4 bases and 8 bases, with 15 bases remaining between them. The CDR3 is 13 amino acids. The CDR3, as DNA: TGTGCCAGCAGCGAAACAGAGGCGGGGGGCTACACCTTC. Its translation is CASSETEAGGYTF.

The rearrangement uses TRBV30 and TRBJ1-5; D is ambiguous. The CDR3 length is 12 residues. Per the germline V gene, CDR1 is GTSNPN and CDR2 is SVGIG (reference sequence). DNA for the CDR3: TGTGCTGTAGCCGGGGATGATCAGCCCCAGCATTTT. Amino acids: CAVAGDDQPQHF.

The chain is built from TRBV27 and TRBJ1-1, with a tentative D call TRBD1 (6 bases). This CDR3 spans 15 amino acids. Trimming took 3 bases from V and 4 from J, leaving 15 bases between them. Germline CDR1 and CDR2: MNHEY and SMNVEV (reference sequence). Here the CDR3 reads CASSFVRGGPTEAFF. Here the CDR3 DNA reads TGTGCCAGCAGTTTTGTCCGGGGGGGGCCCACTGAAGCTTTCTTT.

The V call is TRBV7-3, the J call TRBJ2-3; D is possibly TRBD1 (6 bases). This CDR3 has 15 residues. Germline V gene lookup returns CDR1 SGHTA and CDR2 FQGTGA. Trimming removed 2 bases from V and 2 bases from J, with 11 bases in between. The CDR3 bases are TGTGCCAGCAGCTTATCCGGACAGCCCACAGATACGCAGTATTTT. As protein: CASSLSGQPTDTQYF. The full variable domain, its missing parts supplied by reference TRBV7-3 and TRBJ2-3, is GAGVSQTPSNKVTEKGKYVELRCDPISGHTALYWYRQSLGQGPEFLIYFQGTGAADDSGLPNDRFFAVRPEGSVSTLKIQRTERGDSAVYLCASSLSGQPTDTQYFGPGTRLTVL.

This clone turned up a few times. This rearrangement joins TRBV2 to TRBJ2-7; D is perhaps TRBD2 (5 bases). The CDR3 covers 15 residues. Germline-derived CDR1 and CDR2 are SNHLY and FYNNEI. V lost 0 bases, J lost 7 bases, and 16 bases lay in between. The CDR3 bases are TGTGCCAGCAGTGAAGCGGCACGGGCCCCGGGGGAGCAGTACTTC. Translated, it gives CASSEAARAPGEQYF.

This chain uses TRBV7-8 with TRBJ2-3, with a weak D call TRBD2 (6 bases). The CDR3 runs to 16 residues. Germline V CDR1 and CDR2: SGHVS, FQNEAQ. V lost 5 bases and J 0 bases, leaving 15 bases between the germline ends. The CDR3 region is CASSRGTASSTDTQYF. CDR3 sequence (DNA): TGTGCCAGCAGCCGGGGGACTGCGAGTAGCACAGATACGCAGTATTTT.

This clone was seen once. This chain joins TRBV23-1 and TRBJ1-2, with 9 bases identical to TRBD1. TRBV23-1 is classed as an ORF, of uncertain function. CDR3 length equals 14 residues. The trim removed 2 bases at V and 6 bases at J, leaving 4 bases unmatched. The CDR3 loop is CASSQPRTGDGYTF. CDR3 DNA: TGCGCCAGCAGTCAACCCCGGACAGGGGATGGCTACACCTTC.

The rearrangement links TRBV4-2 to TRBJ2-5; 16 bases agree with TRBD2. From germline, CDR1 is LGHNA and CDR2 YNFKEQ. V shed 4 bases, J shed 5 bases, and the junction held 7 bases outside the gene matches. This CDR3 region has 17 residues. In nucleotides, the CDR3 is TGTGCCAGCAGCCTCGGGACTAGCGGGGGGGCAGGGGAGACCCAGTACTTC. Protein sequence: CASSLGTSGGAGETQYF.

V and J are TRBV2 and TRBJ2-5, with D possibly being TRBD1 (7 bases). CDR1 SNHLY and CDR2 FYNNEI come from the germline V gene. V lost 6 bases to trimming and J lost 5 bases, with 16 bases between them. The CDR3 length is 14 residues. The CDR3, as DNA: TGTGCCAGCAGCTTGTCGACAGGGAGGGAGACCCAGTACTTC. The encoded protein is CASSLSTGRETQYF.

CDR3 sequence reads: CASSLLWNTEAFF. The CDR3 DNA is TGTGCCAGCAGCTTGCTCTGGAACACTGAAGCTTTCTTT. The rearrangement links TRBV5-5 to TRBJ1-1; D remains unclear. The CDR3 covers 13 residues. CDR1 SGHKS and CDR2 YYEKEE come from the germline V gene (reference sequence). Trimming stripped 1 base from V and 1 base from J, with 5 bases between.

The V and J genes are TRBV28 and TRBJ1-1; perhaps TRBD1 as D (6 bases). The V gene lost 3 bases and the J gene lost 7 bases, with 18 bases spanning the gap. CDR1 is MDHEN, CDR2 SYDVKM, per germline. This CDR3 spans 15 amino acids. The CDR3 loop is CASSFLGGRFGEAFF. As DNA, the CDR3 is TGTGCCAGCAGTTTCCTAGGGGGGAGGTTTGGTGAAGCTTTCTTT.

The genes are TRBV7-8 and TRBJ1-2; D unclear. V was pared by 4 bases and J by 0 bases, with 6 bases between. Germline lookup yields CDR1 SGHVS and CDR2 FQNEAQ. The CDR3 length is 13 residues. In nucleotides, the CDR3 is TGTGCCAGCAGCTGGGGAGCTAACTATGGCTACACCTTC. This gives the protein CASSWGANYGYTF.

DNA of the CDR3: TGTGCCAGCAGCTGGAACACTGAAGCTTTCTTT. Amino acids: CASSWNTEAFF. The rearrangement joins TRBV11-1 to TRBJ1-1; unclear D gene. The V end lost 4 bases, the J end lost 1 base, and 1 base lay between the germline ends. Per germline, CDR1 SGHAT and CDR2 FQDESV (reference sequence). The CDR3 is 11 amino acids.

CDR3 residues: CASSQDWDINIQYF. The CDR3 DNA reads as TGCGCCAGCAGCCAAGATTGGGACATAAACATTCAGTACTTC. V and J are TRBV4-1 and TRBJ2-4; weak D call: TRBD1 (6 bases). The CDR3 is made up of 14 amino acids. Germline loops: CDR1 MGHRA, CDR2 YSYEKL. Trimming cost V 0 bases and J 6 bases, with 9 bases left between them.

The chain is built from TRBV6-6 and TRBJ2-3; the D is unclear. There are 13 residues in the CDR3. From germline, CDR1 is MNHNY and CDR2 SVGAGI (reference sequence). Trimming removed 8 bases from V and 6 bases from J, with 15 bases in between. The CDR3 region has the DNA TGTGCCAGCTTCTGGAAGTTAAAGGATACGCAGTATTTT. It is translated as CASFWKLKDTQYF.

This chain joins TRBV13 and TRBJ1-1; D is undetermined. The CDR3 is made up of 14 amino acids. Trimming left V 3 bases short and J 7 bases short, with 15 bases between. Germline-derived CDR1 and CDR2 are PRHDT and FYEKMQ (reference sequence). CDR3 loop: CASSLGGREVEAFF. The CDR3 nucleotides are TGTGCCAGCAGCTTGGGCGGAAGGGAGGTTGAAGCTTTCTTT.